This is a list of T cell receptor beta chains from one sample in a study of molecular identifiers for immune sequencing clone quantification. Using its own MiXCR run on the PCR reads, TCRdb lists one record per CDR3 protein. Of more than 35,000 distinct CDR3 sequences in the sample, about 19% were seen once. Sequenced input: naive CD8+ T cells from blood, with Jurkat cell RNA spiked in. Source of these receptors: a human donor in good health. Some libraries in this study had Jurkat cell RNA spiked in. Both conserved end residues are part of each CDR3. A D gene is named only where the DNA matches it firmly. A row's size may be missing; if present it is once, few, many or a size class.

j_gene: TRBJ2-3; abundance: many; v_gene: TRBV9; d_gene: TRBD2; CDR3aa: CASSVLLAGPTDTQYF; CDR3nt: TGTGCCAGCAGCGTCCTCTTAGCGGGTCCTACAGATACGCAGTATTTT
j_gene: TRBJ2-3; abundance: many; v_gene: TRBV4-1; d_gene: TRBD2; CDR3aa: CASSQGLAGSTDTQYF; CDR3nt: TGCGCCAGCAGCCAAGGACTAGCGGGGAGCACAGATACGCAGTATTTT
j_gene: TRBJ2-3; abundance: -; v_gene: TRBV4-3; d_gene: TRBD2; CDR3aa: CASCQDGGGPGFGDTQYF; CDR3nt: TGCGCCAGCTGCCAGGATGGGGGAGGGCCAGGGTTCGGCGATACGCAGTATTTT
j_gene: TRBJ2-3; abundance: many; v_gene: TRBV20-1; d_gene: TRBD2; CDR3aa: CSASYRGESTDTQYF; CDR3nt: TGCAGTGCTAGTTATCGGGGGGAGAGCACAGATACGCAGTATTTT
j_gene: TRBJ2-7; abundance: few; v_gene: TRBV27; d_gene: -; CDR3aa: CASKPGVPSYEQYF; CDR3nt: TGTGCCAGCAAACCGGGAGTCCCCTCCTACGAGCAGTACTTC
j_gene: TRBJ2-7; abundance: many; v_gene: TRBV28; d_gene: TRBD1; CDR3aa: CASSLRDSGAYEQYF; CDR3nt: TGTGCCAGCAGTCTCCGGGACAGTGGGGCCTACGAGCAGTACTTC
j_gene: TRBJ2-5; abundance: many; v_gene: TRBV4-1; d_gene: -; CDR3aa: CASSQGGLEETQYF; CDR3nt: TGCGCCAGCAGCCAAGGGGGACTGGAAGAGACCCAGTACTTC
j_gene: TRBJ2-4; abundance: -; v_gene: TRBV27; d_gene: -; CDR3aa: CASSLSGSAKNIQYF; CDR3nt: TGTGCCAGCAGTTTGTCAGGGTCAGCCAAAAACATTCAGTACTTC
j_gene: TRBJ2-5; abundance: medium-sized; v_gene: TRBV23-1; d_gene: -; CDR3aa: CASSQRAKGQETQYF; CDR3nt: TGCGCCAGCAGTCAGAGGGCCAAGGGCCAAGAGACCCAGTACTTC
j_gene: TRBJ2-7; abundance: many; v_gene: TRBV6-5; d_gene: TRBD2; CDR3aa: CASSYVTGGSPEQYF; CDR3nt: TGTGCCAGCAGTTACGTGACGGGGGGGAGTCCCGAGCAGTACTTC
j_gene: TRBJ1-1; abundance: many; v_gene: TRBV7-9; d_gene: -; CDR3aa: CASSPLRDEAFF; CDR3nt: TGTGCCAGCAGCCCATTAAGGGATGAAGCTTTCTTT
j_gene: TRBJ2-7; abundance: few; v_gene: TRBV14; d_gene: -; CDR3aa: CASSQGRAEQYF; CDR3nt: TGTGCCAGCAGCCAAGGGAGGGCCGAGCAGTACTTC
j_gene: TRBJ2-7; abundance: many; v_gene: TRBV4-1; d_gene: TRBD1; CDR3aa: CASSQDQRQGTYEQYF; CDR3nt: TGCGCCAGCAGCCAAGACCAGCGACAGGGCACCTACGAGCAGTACTTC
j_gene: TRBJ2-7; abundance: -; v_gene: TRBV4-2; d_gene: -; CDR3aa: CASSPGLSEQYF; CDR3nt: TGTGCCAGCAGCCCAGGTTTGAGCGAGCAGTACTTC
j_gene: TRBJ2-4; abundance: few; v_gene: TRBV7-9; d_gene: TRBD1; CDR3aa: CASSPQGANGKNIQYF; CDR3nt: TGTGCCAGCAGCCCCCAGGGGGCGAACGGCAAAAACATTCAGTACTTC
j_gene: TRBJ2-7; abundance: -; v_gene: TRBV5-1; d_gene: -; CDR3aa: CASSPFETPLPYEQYF; CDR3nt: TGCGCCAGCAGCCCGTTTGAGACACCTCTTCCCTACGAGCAGTACTTC
j_gene: TRBJ1-1; abundance: few; v_gene: TRBV27; d_gene: -; CDR3aa: CASSLTRNTEAFF; CDR3nt: TGTGCCAGCAGTTTAACCCGGAACACTGAAGCTTTCTTT
j_gene: TRBJ2-5; abundance: many; v_gene: TRBV28; d_gene: TRBD1; CDR3aa: CASSLDRVGSQETQYF; CDR3nt: TGTGCCAGCAGCCTCGACAGGGTGGGATCCCAAGAGACCCAGTACTTC
j_gene: TRBJ2-7; abundance: many; v_gene: TRBV5-1; d_gene: TRBD1; CDR3aa: CASRSDRGLYEQYF; CDR3nt: TGCGCCAGCAGATCGGACAGGGGGCTCTACGAGCAGTACTTC
j_gene: TRBJ2-3; abundance: many; v_gene: TRBV7-9; d_gene: TRBD1; CDR3aa: CASGLVGQLRTDTQYF; CDR3nt: TGTGCCAGCGGCTTAGTGGGACAGTTACGCACAGATACGCAGTATTTT
j_gene: TRBJ2-3; abundance: -; v_gene: TRBV19; d_gene: -; CDR3aa: CAGSIDPGPDTQYF; CDR3nt: TGTGCCGGTAGTATAGATCCAGGGCCCGACACGCAGTATTTT
j_gene: TRBJ2-3; abundance: many; v_gene: TRBV3-1; d_gene: TRBD2; CDR3aa: CASSPGTSVGITDTQYF; CDR3nt: TGTGCCAGCAGCCCTGGGACTAGCGTGGGCATCACAGATACGCAGTATTTT
j_gene: TRBJ2-3; abundance: many; v_gene: TRBV20-1; d_gene: TRBD2; CDR3aa: CSARSKGPSGSYISTDTQYF; CDR3nt: TGCAGTGCTAGAAGTAAAGGTCCTAGCGGGAGTTACATTAGCACAGATACGCAGTATTTT
j_gene: TRBJ1-5; abundance: many; v_gene: TRBV6-1; d_gene: TRBD1; CDR3aa: CASSLSRGTSNQPQHF; CDR3nt: TGTGCCAGCAGTCTGTCCAGGGGGACGAGCAATCAGCCCCAGCATTTT
j_gene: TRBJ2-4; abundance: -; v_gene: TRBV29-1; d_gene: TRBD1; CDR3aa: CSVESGGQGEAKNIQYF; CDR3nt: TGCAGCGTTGAAAGCGGCGGGCAGGGGGAAGCCAAAAACATTCAGTACTTC
j_gene: TRBJ2-1; abundance: -; v_gene: TRBV7-9; d_gene: -; CDR3aa: CASSLASLRSYNEQFF; CDR3nt: TGTGCCAGCAGCTTAGCATCCCTGCGCTCCTACAACGAGCAGTTCTTC
j_gene: TRBJ2-3; abundance: many; v_gene: TRBV7-9; d_gene: -; CDR3aa: CASSETTDTQYF; CDR3nt: TGTGCCAGCAGCGAGACCACAGATACGCAGTATTTT
j_gene: TRBJ2-3; abundance: many; v_gene: TRBV11-2; d_gene: TRBD2; CDR3aa: CASSFSGRATDTQYF; CDR3nt: TGTGCCAGCAGCTTTAGCGGGAGGGCCACAGATACGCAGTATTTT
j_gene: TRBJ2-7; abundance: -; v_gene: TRBV27; d_gene: -; CDR3aa: CASSSTGREGPTEAYEQYF; CDR3nt: TGTGCCAGCAGTTCCACGGGCAGGGAAGGGCCTACGGAGGCATACGAGCAGTACTTC
j_gene: TRBJ2-1; abundance: many; v_gene: TRBV2; d_gene: TRBD2; CDR3aa: CASSGGLVNEQFF; CDR3nt: TGTGCCAGCAGTGGGGGACTAGTCAATGAGCAGTTCTTC
j_gene: TRBJ1-1; abundance: many; v_gene: TRBV20-1; d_gene: -; CDR3aa: CSARDEVNTEAFF; CDR3nt: TGCAGTGCTAGAGATGAGGTGAACACTGAAGCTTTCTTT
j_gene: TRBJ2-3; abundance: many; v_gene: TRBV20-1; d_gene: -; CDR3aa: CSARDLGVATDTQYF; CDR3nt: TGCAGTGCTAGAGATCTCGGGGTAGCTACAGATACGCAGTATTTT
j_gene: TRBJ2-5; abundance: -; v_gene: TRBV4-2; d_gene: -; CDR3aa: CASSQLGFASPETQYF; CDR3nt: TGTGCCAGCAGCCAGTTGGGGTTTGCTAGCCCGGAGACCCAGTACTTC
j_gene: TRBJ2-5; abundance: many; v_gene: TRBV28; d_gene: TRBD2; CDR3aa: CASNLPGEGEAQETQYF; CDR3nt: TGTGCCAGCAACCTCCCCGGGGAGGGAGAGGCCCAAGAGACCCAGTACTTC
j_gene: TRBJ1-5; abundance: -; v_gene: TRBV7-8; d_gene: -; CDR3aa: CASSFMGQPQHF; CDR3nt: TGTGCCAGCAGTTTCATGGGTCAGCCCCAGCATTTT
j_gene: TRBJ1-1; abundance: many; v_gene: TRBV6-2/TRBV6-3; d_gene: -; CDR3aa: CASSVWEHTEAFF; CDR3nt: TGTGCCAGCAGCGTTTGGGAGCACACTGAAGCTTTCTTT
j_gene: TRBJ2-5; abundance: many; v_gene: TRBV12-5; d_gene: -; CDR3aa: CASQKGFQETQYF; CDR3nt: TGTGCTAGCCAAAAGGGTTTCCAAGAGACCCAGTACTTC
j_gene: TRBJ2-1; abundance: -; v_gene: TRBV28; d_gene: -; CDR3aa: CASSLFWQGDNEQFF; CDR3nt: TGTGCCAGCAGTTTATTCTGGCAGGGCGACAATGAGCAGTTCTTC
j_gene: TRBJ2-7; abundance: many; v_gene: TRBV7-9; d_gene: -; CDR3aa: CASSMTDEQYF; CDR3nt: TGTGCCAGCAGCATGACAGACGAGCAGTACTTC
j_gene: TRBJ1-1; abundance: many; v_gene: TRBV7-9; d_gene: -; CDR3aa: CASSLAAGGKTEAFF; CDR3nt: TGTGCCAGCAGCTTAGCGGCGGGAGGGAAGACTGAAGCTTTCTTT
j_gene: TRBJ2-7; abundance: many; v_gene: TRBV19; d_gene: TRBD1; CDR3aa: CASSKTGVRFDEQYF; CDR3nt: TGTGCCAGTAGCAAGACAGGGGTCCGGTTCGACGAGCAGTACTTC
j_gene: TRBJ2-7; abundance: many; v_gene: TRBV24-1; d_gene: TRBD2; CDR3aa: CATSNLRGGEQYF; CDR3nt: TGTGCCACCAGTAACCTACGGGGGGGTGAGCAGTACTTC
j_gene: TRBJ2-7; abundance: many; v_gene: TRBV4-2; d_gene: -; CDR3aa: CASSQDVGTGTYEQYF; CDR3nt: TGTGCCAGCAGCCAAGATGTTGGGACGGGGACCTACGAGCAGTACTTC
j_gene: TRBJ2-5; abundance: many; v_gene: TRBV4-1; d_gene: TRBD1; CDR3aa: CASSKHSGALGDSQESF; CDR3nt: TGCGCCAGCAGCAAACATTCTGGGGCTCTAGGGGACAGCCAGGAGAGCTTC
j_gene: TRBJ2-3; abundance: -; v_gene: TRBV11-2; d_gene: -; CDR3aa: CASSLEPRLCTDTQYF; CDR3nt: TGCGCCAGCAGCTTAGAGCCCAGGCTATGCACAGATACGCAGTATTTT
j_gene: TRBJ2-5; abundance: many; v_gene: TRBV11-2; d_gene: -; CDR3aa: CASSFHPGDGRGTQYF; CDR3nt: TGTGCCAGCAGCTTCCACCCTGGGGATGGCCGGGGGACCCAGTACTTC